This TCR beta chain was sequenced for a study of cytomegalovirus exposure and HLA in healthy donors. Findings and caveats of the study: In a later analysis, at a false discovery rate of 0.05, about 15,000 TCR beta sequences were associated with HLA alleles.

Use of 60 Vbeta and 13 Jbeta primers characterized the PCR. TCRdb keeps only in-frame clones here, not all; method: immunoSEQ multiplex PCR. The sample records approximately 160,000 clones, around 78% being singletons. Between the trimmed V and J ends, which lost 5 bases and 1 base, there was a span of 14 bases. The length of the CDR3 is 15 residues. Germline values: CDR1 SGHTA, CDR2 FQGNSA. About this clone itself: No antigen is known for it.

Sequenced material: PBMCs. The clonotype comes from a woman between 35 and 50 years old in good health and CMV-seropositive. V and J are TRBV7-2 and TRBJ1-1, with D uncertain. The CDR3 region has the DNA TGTGCCAGCAGCCCACCAGGATTGGGGAACACTGAAGCTTTCTTT. Its protein is CASSPPGLGNTEAFF.